This T cell receptor (beta chain) was captured in a study of molecular identifiers for immune sequencing clone quantification. Whole-study results and caveats: One cell's worth of spiked Jurkat TCR RNA was reportedly detectable among one million naive cells. Whereas naive cells kept under 1% of molecules in clones above 20 RNA copies, such clones held over 98% in effectors. Identical barcode-sharing TCR molecules could lead to underestimated sizes for highly expanded clones.

Listed TCR primers and previously described methods were used for bulk TCR libraries. TCRdb redid the calling of the PCR reads with MiXCR, one entry per CDR3 protein. The profile shows more than 50,000 distinct CDR3 sequences, about 19% of them singletons. A word on this clonotype: The antigen remains unidentified.

This CDR3 is built from 13 residues. V trimming: 11 bases; J trimming: 4 bases; junction bases outside the gene matches: 7. CDR1 and CDR2 from the germline V gene are SEHNR and FQNEAQ (reference sequence). The sample consisted of naive CD8+ T cells from blood, with Jurkat cell RNA spiked in. Subset: FACS-sorted CD8+CD4-CCR7+CD45RA+ naive T cells. The rearrangement links TRBV7-9 to TRBJ2-5; TRBD2 aligns across 10 bases. The receptor was derived from a human donor in good health. Some libraries in this study had Jurkat cell RNA spiked in. Written as DNA, the CDR3 is TGTGCCCTTAAATTAGCGGGAGGAGAGACCCAGTACTTC. Its protein is CALKLAGGETQYF.